Described below is a single TCR beta chain sequence and its context. The authors' processing: Amplified reference gene primers provided the basis for estimating nucleated cell counts. Only in-frame clones appear in the TCRdb table, and some are missing; sequencing was by immunoSEQ multiplex PCR. That table furnishes V, J and clone size, whereas the DNA furnished D and trimming. The data hold about 72,000 clones, with 70% to 90% observed a single time. CDR1 SGHVS and CDR2 FNYEAQ come from the germline V gene. The CDR3 loop spans 16 amino acids. V shed 5 bases and J shed 10 bases, with 24 bases lying between them. This sample is drawn from a study of blood T cell repertoires in COVID-19. Study summary: Samples of COVID-19 (acute and convalescent) were obtained from the United States, Italy and Spain.

Sequencing was done on a sample of peripheral blood. The rearrangement uses TRBV7-6 and TRBJ2-1, with a possible D match to TRBD2 (5 bases). The source of this sequence is a man between 65 and 85 years old with active or convalescent COVID-19. The CDR3 reads CASSGPGGLPASEQFF. The CDR3 DNA reads as TGTGCCAGCAGCGGCCCCGGCGGACTTCCGGCTTCGGAGCAGTTCTTC.